One sample yielded the 18 T cell receptor beta chains listed below, sequenced in a study of T cell changes during pregnancy in multiple sclerosis. The method was immunoSEQ multiplex PCR; TCRdb's version includes in-frame clones alone and lacks a portion of them. There are approximately 54,000 clones in the sample; more than 85% occur only once, and 1% to 1.5% lies in the top ten. The sample was peripheral blood, taken after pregnancy. These TCRs come from a female donor in good health, enrolled as a control in a pregnancy study.

The chain uses TRBV6-5 and TRBJ1-2, with D possibly being TRBD1 (6 bases). In germline, CDR1 is MNHEY, CDR2 SVGAGI. Trimming cost V 4 bases and J 8 bases, with 14 bases left between them. This CDR3 is 13 amino acids long. Here the CDR3 DNA reads TGTGCCAGCAGTTTAGGGGGGGGAGGAGGCTACACCTTC. Amino acids: CASSLGGGGGYTF.

CDR3 DNA: TGTGCCAGCAGCTCATACAGGGCCTTGAATGAAAAACTGTTTTTT. Protein: CASSSYRALNEKLFF. The genes are TRBV7-6 and TRBJ1-4; perhaps TRBD1 as D (6 bases). Trimming took 4 bases from V and 5 from J, leaving 14 bases between them. The V gene's germline CDR1 is SGHVS and CDR2 FNYEAQ. This CDR3 comprises 15 residues.

This chain joins TRBV5-1 and TRBJ2-7, with D possibly matching TRBD2 (6 bases). The V gene lost 4 bases and the J gene lost 0 bases, with 20 bases spanning the gap. In germline, CDR1 is SGHRS, CDR2 YFSETQ. CDR3 size: 17 residues. CDR3 DNA sequence: TGCGCCAGCAGCAGGGAGGTGATGGCGGTACCCTCCTACGAGCAGTACTTC. It is translated as CASSREVMAVPSYEQYF.

This CDR3 is CASSLRLAGEQFF. The CDR3 nucleotides read TGTGCCAGCAGCTTAAGACTAGCGGGGGAGCAGTTCTTC. The chain recombines TRBV7-2 with TRBJ2-1, with 11 bases that match TRBD2. Germline-derived CDR1 and CDR2 are SGHTA and FQGNSA. This CDR3 is 13 amino acids long. The V and J ends lost 2 bases and 10 bases, in that order; junction bases with no gene match: 1.

DNA of the CDR3: TGCGCCAGCAGGGCGGGACCTAATAGCAATCAGCCCCAGCATTTT. The encoded protein is CASRAGPNSNQPQHF. This rearrangement joins TRBV5-1 to TRBJ1-5; weak D call: TRBD1 (5 bases). Germline CDR1 is SGHRS and CDR2 is YFSETQ. V was shortened by 5 bases and J by 0 bases, with 12 bases between the two germline ends. The CDR3 covers 15 residues.

J is TRBJ1-2 and V is TRBV10-1; TRBD1 might be the D (5 bases). The CDR3 runs to 13 residues. V lost 2 bases, J lost 2 bases, and 6 bases lay in between. The germline V gene has CDR1 WNHNN and CDR2 SYGVQD (reference sequence). In DNA form, the CDR3 reads TGCGCCAGCAGTGAGGGGGCAAACTATGGCTACACCTTC. Amino acids: CASSEGANYGYTF.

J is TRBJ1-5 and V is TRBV6-5; D not certain. This CDR3 is built from 13 residues. Germline loops: CDR1 MNHEY, CDR2 SVGAGI. Trimming removed 2 bases at V and 7 bases at J, with 9 bases between. The CDR3 DNA follows: TGTGCCAGCAGTTACGGGGAGCGGCAGCCCCAGCATTTT. This gives the protein CASSYGERQPQHF.

CDR3 coding DNA: TGTGCCAGCAGTCCGTGGGACAACACAGATACGCAGTATTTT. This gives the protein CASSPWDNTDTQYF. The genes are TRBV6-5 and TRBJ2-3, with D perhaps TRBD1 (6 bases). The V and J ends lost 5 bases and 2 bases respectively, with 11 bases between them. The CDR3 extends over 14 amino acids. Germline-derived CDR1 and CDR2 are MNHEY and SVGAGI.

The gene calls are TRBV28 and TRBJ1-6, with 8 positions matching TRBD1. Trimming cost V 6 bases and J 1 base; bases outside gene matches: 5. Germline CDR1 MDHEN, CDR2 SYDVKM. The length of the CDR3 is 16 residues. CDR3 protein: CASREDRGSYNSPLHF. The CDR3 DNA is TGTGCCAGCAGAGAAGACAGGGGATCCTATAATTCACCCCTCCACTTT.

This clone occurred a few times. The CDR3 protein is CASSSGLLTWSEAFF. DNA of the CDR3: TGTGCCAGCAGCTCGGGTCTCCTGACGTGGAGCGAAGCTTTCTTT. The chain combines TRBV5-6 with TRBJ1-1; D is unresolved. The CDR3 contains 15 residues. V was trimmed by 3 bases and J by 8 bases, leaving 20 bases between them. Germline CDR1 reads SGHDT; CDR2 reads YYEEEE.

The chain is built from TRBV5-1 and TRBJ2-7, with 10 bases aligning to TRBD2. The CDR3 has 15 residues. Trimming cost V 4 bases and J 0 bases; bases outside gene matches: 4. Germline lookup yields CDR1 SGHRS and CDR2 YFSETQ. The CDR3 DNA reads as TGCGCCAGCAGCGCTCGGACTAGCGGCTCCTACGAGCAGTACTTC. Translation gives CASSARTSGSYEQYF.

The chain joins TRBV5-8 to TRBJ2-7, with D possibly TRBD1 on 5 matching bases. V shed 0 bases and J shed 2 bases, with 18 bases lying between them. The CDR3 is 17 amino acids. The germline gives CDR1 SGHTS, CDR2 YDEGEE. CDR3 coding DNA: TGTGCCAGCAGCTTGGGCATCGGCAGGGCGATCCCCTACGAGCAGTACTTC. Translated: CASSLGIGRAIPYEQYF. The complete variable domain, with remaining parts taken from reference TRBV5-8 and TRBJ2-7, reads EAGVTQSPTHLIKTRGQQATLRCSPISGHTSVYWYQQALGLGLQFLLWYDEGEERNRGNFPPRFSGRQFPNYSSELNVNALELEDSALYLCASSLGIGRAIPYEQYFGPGTRLTVT.

The chain's CDR3 is CASSFLAGGANTGELFF. The CDR3, as DNA: TGTGCCAGCAGCTTTCTAGCGGGGGGCGCGAACACCGGGGAGCTGTTTTTT. J is TRBJ2-2 and V is TRBV7-9; TRBD2 matches 11 bases. The CDR3 has 17 amino acids. Trimming took 3 bases from V and 0 from J; bases not matched to a gene: 3. Per the germline V gene, CDR1 is SEHNR and CDR2 is FQNEAQ (reference sequence).

The V and J genes are TRBV9 and TRBJ2-1; TRBD2 matches at 11 bases. The CDR3 spans 16 residues. CDR1 is SGDLS and CDR2 is YYNGEE in the germline V gene. V lost 0 bases to trimming and J lost 9 bases; unmatched junction nucleotides: 8. The CDR3 region is CASSVGGSGRASEQFF. Written as DNA, the CDR3 is TGTGCCAGCAGCGTAGGAGGTAGCGGGAGGGCGTCTGAGCAGTTCTTC.

The CDR3 DNA reads TGCGCCAGCAGCATCTATACCCCTGGGTTGGGGGCTGACGAAAAACTGTTTTTT. Its protein is CASSIYTPGLGADEKLFF. The chain couples TRBV5-1 to TRBJ1-4, with D possibly matching TRBD1 (6 bases). There are 18 residues in the CDR3. The germline V gene encodes CDR1 SGHRS and CDR2 YFSETQ. Trimming took 4 bases from V and 8 from J, leaving 27 bases between them.

J is TRBJ1-1 and V is TRBV10-3, with 9 bases lining up with TRBD1. Trimming cost V 10 bases and J 3 bases; bases outside gene matches: 9. The CDR3 consists of 14 residues. The germline V gene encodes CDR1 ENHRY and CDR2 SYGVKD. The CDR3 spells CASAQGAGDTEAFF. The DNA for the CDR3 is TGTGCCAGCGCACAGGGGGCTGGGGACACTGAAGCTTTCTTT.

This clone showed up just a few times. The genes are TRBV7-2 and TRBJ1-5, with D hard to call. Trimming took 1 base from V and 3 from J, leaving 10 bases between them. The V gene's germline CDR1 is SGHTA and CDR2 FQGNSA. CDR3 length: 15 residues. CDR3 in amino acids: CASSLESSTNQPQHF. DNA of the CDR3: TGTGCCAGCAGCTTAGAGTCGAGTACCAATCAGCCCCAGCATTTT.

V and J are TRBV5-1 and TRBJ1-1, with D hard to call. This CDR3 is built from 14 residues. With 2 bases removed from V and 2 bases from J, the gap between germline ends came to 10 bases. The germline gives CDR1 SGHRS, CDR2 YFSETQ. CDR3 coding DNA: TGCGCCAGCAGCTTCGACTCCTTTAACACTGAAGCTTTCTTT. It encodes CASSFDSFNTEAFF.